This record concerns one T cell receptor beta chain sequence. The antigen remains unidentified. The V end lost 6 bases, the J end lost 4 bases, and 16 bases lay between the germline ends. Per germline, CDR1 MNHEY and CDR2 SVGAGI. This CDR3 is 16 amino acids long. This sample stems from a study of early T cells in non-severe SARS-CoV-2 infection. Study overall: Bulk RNA isolated from unsorted whole blood underwent sequencing; chains were not paired. Findings of the study overall: Anti-spike CD8 specificities were favored by VDJdb matching, whose results missed private and CD4 specificities.

cDNA molecules, individually, were tagged with unique molecular identifiers. A single record per CDR3 protein comes from TCRdb applying MiXCR to the 5' RACE reads. The table includes approximately 52,000 distinct CDR3 sequences, under 15% detected once. This chain links TRBV6-5 with TRBJ2-6, with D unclear. The sequenced sample was whole blood, obtained at baseline. The sequence derives from an adult who was a healthcare worker with PCR-confirmed SARS-CoV-2 infection or an uninfected control (not recorded which). The CDR3 sequence is CASSTPRTSGANVLTF. The CDR3 DNA is TGTGCCAGCAGCACCCCCCGTACCTCGGGGGCCAACGTCCTGACTTTC.